A selection of T cell receptor beta chains follows, all from one sample in a study of blood T cell repertoires in COVID-19. Using immunoSEQ multiplex PCR, the repertoire was profiled, and TCRdb retains in-frame clones only, with some absent. The sample comprises about 400,000 clones, roughly nine tenths of which are singletons, and 1.7% rests with the top ten. Sequenced material: PBMCs or T cells enriched from blood (not recorded which). The source of these receptors is a woman between 25 and 40 years old who had recovered from COVID-19. CDR3s include the opening cysteine and the closing phenylalanine or tryptophan. Fields, in order: clone size, V gene, J gene, CDR3 length, CDR3 protein. Size is omitted from some rows. Given values are once, few, many or a class for expanded clones.

>-|TRBV27|TRBJ1-5|17
CASRPTGKLYSNQPQHF
>-|TRBV2|TRBJ1-3|13
CASSFGGGNTIYF
>-|TRBV5-6|TRBJ2-1|16
CASSLGLAGLYNEQFF
>-|TRBV5-1|TRBJ1-1|18
CASSWGGPGQGRNTEAFF
>-|TRBV2|TRBJ2-7|15
CASSPTSPTYYEQYF
>-|TRBV27|TRBJ2-1|11
CASSSGYEQFF
>-|TRBV10-3|TRBJ1-5|13
CAISEIGNQPQHF
>-|TRBV5-1|TRBJ2-5|15
CASRTTLAVQETQYF
>-|TRBV28|TRBJ2-2|18
CASSGPDRAEKNTGELFF
>-|TRBV7-2|TRBJ2-2|13
CASSSGRAGELFF
>once|TRBV3-1/TRBV3-2|TRBJ2-3|15
CASSLAAGVTDTQYF
>-|TRBV3-1/TRBV3-2|TRBJ2-5|12
CASSRYGETQYF
>-|TRBV11-2|TRBJ1-2|14
CASSLPGQLYGYTF